This is a list of T cell receptor beta chains from one sample in a study of shared clonotypes between healthy human individuals. Profiled with immunoSEQ multiplex PCR; TCRdb holds only in-frame clones, not every one. The data show about a million clones, with approximately 72% seen just once and approximately 1.5% held by the top ten. The specimen sequenced was memory CD4+ T cells sorted from blood. The receptors stem from a man aged 18-30 years in good health. Each CDR3 is given with its conserved first and last residue. A D gene is named only where the DNA matches it firmly. Clone size is not always given. Where it is, it says once, few, many or a class for expanded clones.

v_call	clone_size	j_call	d_call	cdr3_aa	cdr3_nt
TRBV30	.	TRBJ2-7	.	CAWKGEGNEQYF	TGTGCCTGGAAGGGGGAAGGAAACGAGCAGTACTTC
TRBV5-1	.	TRBJ1-6	.	CASSLRGPDNSPLHF	TGCGCCAGCAGCTTGCGGGGCCCCGACAATTCACCCCTCCACTTT
TRBV30	.	TRBJ2-5	TRBD2	CAMGLAGVQETQYF	TGTGCTATGGGGCTAGCGGGAGTCCAAGAGACCCAGTACTTC
TRBV7-9	.	TRBJ2-1	TRBD1	CAISGTGGDEQFF	TGTGCCATCTCCGGGACAGGGGGAGATGAGCAGTTCTTC
TRBV19	.	TRBJ2-6	.	CASWSPTVSGANVLTF	TGTGCCAGTTGGTCCCCGACAGTTTCTGGGGCCAACGTCCTGACTTTC
TRBV4-1	.	TRBJ2-2	.	CASMVNTGELFF	TGCGCCAGCATGGTGAACACCGGGGAGCTGTTTTTT
TRBV21-1	.	TRBJ1-4	.	CASMGGNEKLFF	TGTGCCAGCATGGGTGGTAATGAAAAACTGTTTTTT
TRBV6-5	.	TRBJ1-1	.	CASSYSGRGNTEAFF	TGTGCCAGCAGTTACTCGGGCCGGGGGAACACTGAAGCTTTCTTT
TRBV7-9	.	TRBJ2-1	.	CASSLATGFDEQFF	TGTGCCAGCAGCTTAGCGACAGGATTCGATGAGCAGTTCTTC
TRBV29-1	.	TRBJ2-5	.	CSVEDPRTVRETQYF	TGCAGCGTTGAAGATCCCCGGACAGTCCGAGAGACCCAGTACTTC
TRBV7-8	.	TRBJ1-4	TRBD1	CASSRRTGVNEKLFF	TGTGCCAGCAGCCGACGGACAGGCGTTAATGAAAAACTGTTTTTT
TRBV19	once	TRBJ1-5	.	CASANGGSQPQHF	TGTGCCAGTGCTAACGGAGGGAGTCAGCCCCAGCATTTT
TRBV5-1	.	TRBJ2-7	TRBD1	CASSLEGQGKYEQYF	TGCGCCAGCAGCTTGGAGGGACAGGGAAAATACGAGCAGTACTTC
TRBV6-1	once	TRBJ2-2	TRBD2	CASRRLAGLGGELFF	TGTGCCAGCAGGAGACTAGCGGGGCTGGGCGGGGAGCTGTTTTTT
TRBV19	.	TRBJ1-2	.	CASSTHRARSLATNYGYTF	TGTGCCAGTAGTACCCACCGCGCGCGCAGTCTCGCTACTAACTATGGCTACACCTTC
TRBV21-1	once	TRBJ2-2	.	CASSRNFSFAGELFF	TGTGCCAGCAGCAGAAACTTCAGTTTTGCCGGGGAGCTGTTTTTT
TRBV7-2	.	TRBJ2-7	.	CASSRQDTYEQYF	TGTGCCAGCAGCCGACAGGATACTTACGAGCAGTACTTC
TRBV10-2	few	TRBJ1-1	.	CASSEKNTEAFF	TGCGCCAGCAGTGAAAAGAACACTGAAGCTTTCTTT
TRBV1	.	TRBJ1-2	.	CTILDVIHYGYTF	TGCACCATCCTCGATGTTATACATTATGGCTACACCTTC
TRBV9	.	TRBJ2-2	.	CASSRLSGTLNTGELFF	TGTGCCAGCAGCAGGCTTTCCGGGACTCTTAACACCGGGGAGCTGTTTTTT
TRBV5-4	many	TRBJ1-6	TRBD1	CASSPGTVNSPLHF	TGTGCCAGCAGCCCGGGGACAGTAAATTCACCCCTCCACTTT
TRBV21-1	few	TRBJ2-7	.	CASRDEQYF	TGTGCCAGCAGAGACGAGCAGTACTTC
TRBV5-1	.	TRBJ2-2	.	CASRSPGGTGELFF	TGCGCCAGCAGGTCTCCAGGGGGGACCGGGGAGCTGTTTTTT
TRBV21-1	.	TRBJ2-7	.	CASSTRRGNYEQYF	TGTGCCAGCAGCACCAGAAGGGGTAACTACGAGCAGTACTTC
TRBV6-1	few	TRBJ2-7	TRBD1	CASRSGTGFYEQYF	TGTGCCAGCAGATCCGGGACAGGGTTCTACGAGCAGTACTTC
TRBV7-7	few	TRBJ2-2	.	CASSLSWNTGELFF	TGTGCTAGCAGCTTATCCTGGAACACCGGGGAGCTGTTTTTT
TRBV5-1	few	TRBJ2-7	.	CASSLDGRTYEQYF	TGCGCCAGCAGCTTGGATGGGCGGACCTACGAGCAGTACTTC
TRBV7-2	once	TRBJ2-7	.	CASSLEGDRRVYEQYF	TGTGCCAGCAGCTTAGAAGGAGACAGGAGGGTCTACGAGCAGTACTTC
TRBV5-1	.	TRBJ2-7	.	CASSLEKGNDEQYF	TGCGCCAGCAGCTTGGAAAAGGGGAATGACGAGCAGTACTTC
TRBV19	.	TRBJ1-5	.	CASGGGQYNQPQHF	TGTGCCAGTGGGGGCGGCCAGTACAATCAGCCCCAGCATTTT
TRBV7-8	.	TRBJ2-1	TRBD2	CASSLEGLAGISSYNEQFF	TGTGCCAGCAGCTTAGAGGGACTAGCGGGTATCAGCTCCTACAATGAGCAGTTCTTC
TRBV6-1	once	TRBJ2-1	.	CASINGPALYNEQFF	TGTGCCAGCATCAACGGTCCGGCCCTGTACAATGAGCAGTTCTTC
TRBV5-1	.	TRBJ2-4	TRBD1	CASSLQGAGAKNIQYF	TGCGCCAGCAGCTTACAGGGGGCAGGGGCCAAAAACATTCAGTACTTC
TRBV29-1	.	TRBJ2-7	.	CSVGGNTRSGEQYF	TGCAGCGTCGGAGGGAACACCCGGTCTGGGGAGCAGTACTTC
TRBV28	.	TRBJ1-1	TRBD1	CASSTTRQGRRTEAFF	TGTGCCAGCAGTACAACTCGACAGGGCCGAAGGACTGAAGCTTTCTTT
TRBV19	.	TRBJ1-1	.	CASSTENYYTEAFF	TGTGCCAGTAGTACAGAAAACTATTACACTGAAGCTTTCTTT
TRBV28	.	TRBJ1-1	.	CASSFVVRVSEAFF	TGTGCCAGCAGTTTTGTCGTCAGAGTCTCTGAAGCTTTCTTT
TRBV10-1	.	TRBJ2-3	TRBD2	CASSGTSGGASNTQYF	TGCGCCAGCAGTGGGACTAGCGGGGGGGCCTCAAATACGCAGTATTTT
TRBV5-5	.	TRBJ2-7	TRBD1	CASSLEGAGGNEQYF	TGTGCCAGCAGCCTCGAAGGGGCAGGGGGCAATGAGCAGTACTTC
TRBV19	.	TRBJ2-2	.	CASKNSMNTGELFF	TGTGCCAGTAAAAACTCGATGAACACCGGGGAGCTGTTTTTT
TRBV7-3	.	TRBJ2-3	.	CASSPLGDADTQYF	TGTGCCAGCAGCCCCCTAGGGGACGCGGATACGCAGTATTTT
TRBV6-5	few	TRBJ1-2	TRBD1	CASKMGQGNYGYTF	TGTGCCAGCAAAATGGGACAGGGCAACTATGGCTACACCTTC
TRBV15	once	TRBJ2-3	.	CATSREQSSGGTDTQYF	TGTGCCACCAGCAGAGAACAATCCAGCGGAGGCACAGATACGCAGTATTTT
TRBV6-6	.	TRBJ2-7	TRBD2	CASRLPSGGSYEQYF	TGTGCCAGCAGACTACCTAGCGGGGGATCCTACGAGCAGTACTTC
TRBV18	.	TRBJ2-7	.	CASSPGGTYSYEQYF	TGTGCCAGCTCACCAGGCGGAACATACTCCTACGAGCAGTACTTC
TRBV30	few	TRBJ1-1	TRBD1	CAWNQGANTEAFF	TGTGCCTGGAACCAGGGGGCCAACACTGAAGCTTTCTTT
TRBV25-1	.	TRBJ1-6	.	CASSSGTGSSYNSPLHF	TGTGCCAGCAGTTCCGGGACGGGGAGCTCCTATAATTCACCCCTCCACTTT
TRBV7-8	.	TRBJ1-6	.	CASSLVAEGSPLHF	TGTGCCAGCAGCTTAGTAGCCGAGGGGTCACCCCTCCACTTT